This T cell receptor (beta chain) was captured by sequencing in a study of early T cells in non-severe SARS-CoV-2 infection. The V end was cut by 3 bases, the J end by 9 bases, with 12 bases between. The germline V gene has CDR1 SGHNT and CDR2 YENEEA. This CDR3 region has 14 residues. Attached unique molecular identifiers marked individual cDNA molecules. TCRdb processed the 5' RACE reads anew with MiXCR; each CDR3 protein has one entry. The data show tens of thousands of distinct CDR3 sequences, 6% to 7% seen once. The TCR originated in an adult who was a healthcare worker with PCR-confirmed SARS-CoV-2 infection or an uninfected control (not recorded which). The gene calls are TRBV11-3 and TRBJ1-6, with unresolved D. What was sequenced was whole blood. The CDR3 here is CASSLAGRGSPLHF. Written as DNA, the CDR3 is TGTGCCAGCAGCTTGGCCGGGCGCGGTTCACCCCTCCACTTT.